This T cell receptor (beta chain) was identified in a study of blood T cell repertoires in COVID-19. The CDR3 is made up of 16 amino acids. Looked up from germline, CDR1 is SGHRS and CDR2 is YFSETQ. Trimming at V came to 0 bases and at J to 8 bases, leaving 8 bases not matched to a gene. There are a few counts of this clone. Clones were read by immunoSEQ multiplex PCR, and TCRdb kept only the in-frame ones, dropping some. The sample contains around 360,000 clones, roughly 86% of which appear only once. This rearrangement joins TRBV5-1 to TRBJ2-1, with TRBD2 identical over 10 bases. The sample consisted of PBMCs or T cells enriched from blood (not recorded which). The sequence derives from a man in his forties or fifties in a cohort exposed to, infected with or recovered from COVID-19 (not recorded which). CDR3 region: CASSLAGLASVDEQFF. CDR3 nucleotide sequence: TGCGCCAGCAGCTTGGCGGGACTAGCGTCGGTCGATGAGCAGTTCTTC.